These T cell receptor beta chains were read from a single sample in a study of sequential checkpoint blockade in melanoma. Repertoires were generated with immunoSEQ multiplex PCR, while TCRdb's copy carries only in-frame clones and drops some. The table records some 20,000 clones, 82% of them present only once. Specimen: CD8+ T cells sorted from blood (inferred from file names), collected from a patient given nivolumab and ipilimumab in sequence. The source of these receptors is a human donor with melanoma. The CDR3 runs from the conserved cysteine through the conserved F or W. A D gene is named only where the DNA matches it firmly. Clone size is given for some rows only: seen once, a few or many times, or a class if the clone is expanded.

cdr3_nt cdr3_aa clone_size v_call d_call j_call
TGTGCCAGCAGTTTAGACAGGGGGCCGGGAGAGCAGTACTTC CASSLDRGPGEQYF . TRBV27 TRBD1 TRBJ2-7
TGTGCCAGCACCTCTGAGGGACTAGGGTCATGGGATACGCAGTATTTT CASTSEGLGSWDTQYF . TRBV7-8 TRBD2 TRBJ2-3
TGTGCCAGCAGTCAGCTAGGGACAGCTAACTATGGCTACACCTTC CASSQLGTANYGYTF . TRBV28 TRBD1 TRBJ1-2
TGTGCCAGTCCCCGGACAGGGAACACCGGGGAGCTGTTTTTT CASPRTGNTGELFF . TRBV6-1 TRBD1 TRBJ2-2
TGTGCCAAGCAGGTACCGACCGGGGAGCTGTTTTTT CAKQVPTGELFF . TRBV7-9 . TRBJ2-2
TGCGCCAGCAGCCAAGTCGGGTCAACTAATGAAAAACTGTTTTTT CASSQVGSTNEKLFF . TRBV4-3 . TRBJ1-4
TGTGCCACCAGCAAGTACAGGGGGGAGAGCCAGACCCAGTACTTC CATSKYRGESQTQYF few TRBV15 TRBD1 TRBJ2-5
TGTGCCAGCAGTTGGAGGGCCCCCCCCTATAATTCACCCCTCCACTTT CASSWRAPPYNSPLHF . TRBV27 . TRBJ1-6
TGTGCCAGCAGCTTGCTGAGCTCTGGAAACACCATATATTTT CASSLLSSGNTIYF . TRBV11-2 . TRBJ1-3
TGTGCCAGCAGCCTCCAGGGGTCCACCGGGGAGCTGTTTTTT CASSLQGSTGELFF . TRBV14 . TRBJ2-2
TGTGCCAGCAGCTCACCCCGCGTGATAGAAGCTTTCTTT CASSSPRVIEAFF once TRBV7-9 . TRBJ1-1
TGCGCCAGCAGCCATCGTGGGGGGGCCCCCTACAATGAGCAGTTCTTC CASSHRGGAPYNEQFF . TRBV4-3 . TRBJ2-1
TGTGCCAGCAGCTTAGAAAGTGAGGGGGACGAGCAGTACTTC CASSLESEGDEQYF few TRBV7-6 . TRBJ2-7
TGTGCCAGCAGCTTATGGGACAGGGAAAATGGCTACACCTTC CASSLWDRENGYTF many TRBV5-8 TRBD1 TRBJ1-2
TGTGCCAGTAGTATAAGGACAGGGAACACCGGGGAGCTGTTTTTT CASSIRTGNTGELFF . TRBV19 TRBD1 TRBJ2-2
TGTGCCAGCAGCCGGGGAAAGGGATTTAGCAATCAGCCCCAGCATTTT CASSRGKGFSNQPQHF . TRBV7-2 . TRBJ1-5
TGTGCCAGCAGTTACGGTTGGCAGGGAACCGGAAACACCATATATTTT CASSYGWQGTGNTIYF . TRBV6-5 . TRBJ1-3